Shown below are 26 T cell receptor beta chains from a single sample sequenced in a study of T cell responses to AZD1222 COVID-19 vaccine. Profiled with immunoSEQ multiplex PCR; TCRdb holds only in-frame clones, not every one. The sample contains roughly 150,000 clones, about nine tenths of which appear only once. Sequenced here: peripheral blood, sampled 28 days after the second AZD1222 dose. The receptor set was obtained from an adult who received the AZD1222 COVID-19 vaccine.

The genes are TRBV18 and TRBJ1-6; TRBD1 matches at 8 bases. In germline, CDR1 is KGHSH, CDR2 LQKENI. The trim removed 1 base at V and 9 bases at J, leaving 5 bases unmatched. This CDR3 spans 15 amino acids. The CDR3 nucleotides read TGTGCCAGCTCACCACGTCAGGGGGCGGGTTCACCCCTCCACTTT. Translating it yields CASSPRQGAGSPLHF.

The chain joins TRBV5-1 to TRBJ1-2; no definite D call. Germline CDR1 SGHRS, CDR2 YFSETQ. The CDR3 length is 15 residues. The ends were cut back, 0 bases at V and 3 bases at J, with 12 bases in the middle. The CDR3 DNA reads TGCGCCAGCAGCTTGGCCCCGGGCCAGGACTATGGCTACACCTTC. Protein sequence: CASSLAPGQDYGYTF.

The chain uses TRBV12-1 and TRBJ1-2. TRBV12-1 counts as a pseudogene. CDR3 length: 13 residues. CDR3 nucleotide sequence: TGTGCCAGCGGACCTTATTATGTTTATGGCTACACCTTC. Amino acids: CASGPYYVYGYTF.

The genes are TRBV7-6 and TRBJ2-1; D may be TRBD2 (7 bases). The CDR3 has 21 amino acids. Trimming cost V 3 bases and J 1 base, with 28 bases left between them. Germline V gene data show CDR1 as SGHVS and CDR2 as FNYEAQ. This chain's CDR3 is CASSLGSPTVLRGGSYNEQFF. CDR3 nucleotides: TGTGCCAGCAGCTTGGGTTCTCCGACAGTCCTTAGGGGGGGTTCCTACAATGAGCAGTTCTTC.

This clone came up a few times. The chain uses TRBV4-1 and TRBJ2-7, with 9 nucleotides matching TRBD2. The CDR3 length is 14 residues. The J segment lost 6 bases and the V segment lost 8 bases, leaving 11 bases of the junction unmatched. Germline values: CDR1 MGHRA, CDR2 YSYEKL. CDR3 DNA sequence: TGCGCCAGCCGACATATAGCGGGGGCCCTCGAGCAGTACTTC. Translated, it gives CASRHIAGALEQYF.

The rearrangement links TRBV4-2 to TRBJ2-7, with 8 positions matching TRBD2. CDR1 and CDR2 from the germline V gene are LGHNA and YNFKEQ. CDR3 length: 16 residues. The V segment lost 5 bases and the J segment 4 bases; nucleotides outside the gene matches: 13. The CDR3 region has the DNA TGTGCCAGCAGCACCTTTTTAGATAGCGGGATTTACGAGCAGTACTTC. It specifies CASSTFLDSGIYEQYF.

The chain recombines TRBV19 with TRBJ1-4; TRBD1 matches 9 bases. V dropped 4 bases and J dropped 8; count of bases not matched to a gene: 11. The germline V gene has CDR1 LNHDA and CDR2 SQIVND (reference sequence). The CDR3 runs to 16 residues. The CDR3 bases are TGTGCCAGTAGTAAGGGACAGGGCTCGGTTCGGGAAAAACTGTTTTTT. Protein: CASSKGQGSVREKLFF.

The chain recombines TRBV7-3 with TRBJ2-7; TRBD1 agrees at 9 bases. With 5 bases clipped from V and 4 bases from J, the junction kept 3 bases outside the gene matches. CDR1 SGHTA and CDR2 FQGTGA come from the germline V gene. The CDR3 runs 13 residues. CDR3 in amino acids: CASSEQGAYEQYF. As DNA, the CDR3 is TGTGCCAGCAGCGAACAGGGGGCGTACGAGCAGTACTTC.

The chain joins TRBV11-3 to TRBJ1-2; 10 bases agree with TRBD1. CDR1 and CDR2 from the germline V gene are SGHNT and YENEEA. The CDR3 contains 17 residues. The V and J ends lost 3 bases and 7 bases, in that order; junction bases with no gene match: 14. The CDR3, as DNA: TGTGCCAGCAGCTTTAGGCCGACGGGACAGGGGCAGCGTGGCTACACCTTC. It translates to CASSFRPTGQGQRGYTF.

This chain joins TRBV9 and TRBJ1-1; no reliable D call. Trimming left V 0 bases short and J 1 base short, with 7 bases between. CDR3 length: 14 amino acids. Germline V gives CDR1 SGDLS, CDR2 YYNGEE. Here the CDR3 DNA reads TGTGCCAGCAGCGTAGGCCGTTCGAACACTGAAGCTTTCTTT. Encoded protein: CASSVGRSNTEAFF.

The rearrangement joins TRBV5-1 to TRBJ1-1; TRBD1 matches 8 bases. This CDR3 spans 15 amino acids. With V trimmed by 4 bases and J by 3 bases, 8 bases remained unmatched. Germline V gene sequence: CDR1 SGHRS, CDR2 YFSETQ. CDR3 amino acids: CASSARTGQDTEAFF. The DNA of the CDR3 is TGCGCCAGCAGCGCACGGACAGGGCAGGACACTGAAGCTTTCTTT.

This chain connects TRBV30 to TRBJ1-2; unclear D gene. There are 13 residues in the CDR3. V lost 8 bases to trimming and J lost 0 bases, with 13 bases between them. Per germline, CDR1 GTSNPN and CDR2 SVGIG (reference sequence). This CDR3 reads CAASSQANYGYTF. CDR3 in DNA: TGTGCCGCGAGTTCCCAAGCTAACTATGGCTACACCTTC. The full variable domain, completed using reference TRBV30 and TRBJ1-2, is SQTIHQWPATLVQPVGSPLSLECTVEGTSNPNLYWYRQAAGRGLQLLFYSVGIGQISSEVPQNLSASRPQDRQFILSSKKLLLSDSGFYLCAASSQANYGYTFGSGTRLTVV.

CDR3: CASTWTGGNQPQHF. CDR3 sequence (DNA): TGTGCCAGTACCTGGACAGGCGGGAATCAGCCCCAGCATTTT. This sequence joins TRBV19 and TRBJ1-5; 7 positions match TRBD1. Per germline, CDR1 LNHDA and CDR2 SQIVND (reference sequence). The CDR3 loop spans 14 amino acids. V shed 7 bases and J 4 bases; nucleotides not matched to a gene: 7.

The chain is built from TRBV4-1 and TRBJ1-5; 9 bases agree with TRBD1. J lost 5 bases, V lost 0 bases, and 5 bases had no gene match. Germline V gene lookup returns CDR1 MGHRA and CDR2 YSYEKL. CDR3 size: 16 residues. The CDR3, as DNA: TGCGCCAGCAGCCAAGACAGCGGGACAGGGTATCAGCCCCAGCATTTT. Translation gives CASSQDSGTGYQPQHF.

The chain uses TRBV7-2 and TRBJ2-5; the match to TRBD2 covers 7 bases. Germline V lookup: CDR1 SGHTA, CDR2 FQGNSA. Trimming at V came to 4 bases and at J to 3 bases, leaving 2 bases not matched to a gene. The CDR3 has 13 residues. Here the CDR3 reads CASSWAGEETQYF. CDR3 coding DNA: TGTGCCAGCAGCTGGGCGGGAGAAGAGACCCAGTACTTC. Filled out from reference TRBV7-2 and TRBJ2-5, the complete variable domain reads GAGVSQSPSNKVTEKGKDVELRCDPISGHTALYWYRQSLGQGLEFLIYFQGNSAPDKSGLPSDRFSAERTGGSVSTLTIQRTQQEDSAVYLCASSWAGEETQYFGPGTRLLVL.

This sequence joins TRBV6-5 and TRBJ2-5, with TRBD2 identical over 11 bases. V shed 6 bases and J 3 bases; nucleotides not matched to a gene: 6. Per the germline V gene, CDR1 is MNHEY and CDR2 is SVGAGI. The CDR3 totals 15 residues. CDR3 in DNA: TGTGCCAGCAGCGCCGGGACTAGCGGAAAAGAGACCCAGTACTTC. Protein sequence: CASSAGTSGKETQYF.

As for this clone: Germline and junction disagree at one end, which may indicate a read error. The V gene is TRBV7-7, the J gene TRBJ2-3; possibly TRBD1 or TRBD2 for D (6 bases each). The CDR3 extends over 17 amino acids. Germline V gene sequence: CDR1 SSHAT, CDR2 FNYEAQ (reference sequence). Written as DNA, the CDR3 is TGTGCTAGCAGCCCCGCGACCGGGACTTTAGGGGGAGATACGCAGTATTTT. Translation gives CASSPATGTLGGDTQYF.

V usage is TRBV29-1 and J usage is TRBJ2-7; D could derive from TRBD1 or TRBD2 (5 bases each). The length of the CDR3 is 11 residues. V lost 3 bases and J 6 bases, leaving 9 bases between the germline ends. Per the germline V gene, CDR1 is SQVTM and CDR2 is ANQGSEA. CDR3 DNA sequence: TGCAGCGTTGATAAGGGGACCGAGCAGTACTTC. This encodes CSVDKGTEQYF.

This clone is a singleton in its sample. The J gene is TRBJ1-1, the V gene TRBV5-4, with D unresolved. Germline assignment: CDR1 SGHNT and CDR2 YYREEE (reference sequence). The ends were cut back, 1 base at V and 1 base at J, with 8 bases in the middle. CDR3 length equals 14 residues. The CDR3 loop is CASSLPFSNTEAFF. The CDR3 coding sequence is TGTGCCAGCAGCTTGCCGTTTTCGAACACTGAAGCTTTCTTT. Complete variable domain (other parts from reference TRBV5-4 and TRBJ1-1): ETGVTQSPTHLIKTRGQQVTLRCSSQSGHNTVSWYQQALGQGPQFIFQYYREEENGRGNFPPRFSGLQFPNYSSELNVNALELDDSALYLCASSLPFSNTEAFFGQGTRLTVV.

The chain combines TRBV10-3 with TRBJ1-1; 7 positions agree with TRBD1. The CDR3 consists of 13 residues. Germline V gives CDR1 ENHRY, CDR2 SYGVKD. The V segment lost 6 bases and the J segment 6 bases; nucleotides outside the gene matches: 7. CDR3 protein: CAIRDARGAEAFF. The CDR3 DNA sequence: TGTGCCATCAGGGATGCCAGGGGGGCTGAAGCTTTCTTT.

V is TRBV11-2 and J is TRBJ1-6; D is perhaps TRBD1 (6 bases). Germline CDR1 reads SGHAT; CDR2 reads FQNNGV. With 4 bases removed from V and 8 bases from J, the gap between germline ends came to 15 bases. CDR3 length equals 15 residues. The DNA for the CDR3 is TGTGCCAGCAGCTCTCGTAGGGGGAAGGATTCACCCCTCCACTTT. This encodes CASSSRRGKDSPLHF.

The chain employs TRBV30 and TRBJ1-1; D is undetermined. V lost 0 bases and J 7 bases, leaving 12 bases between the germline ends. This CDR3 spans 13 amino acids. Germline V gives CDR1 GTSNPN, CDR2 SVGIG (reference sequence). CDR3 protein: CAWSVRAEIEAFF. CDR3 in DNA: TGTGCCTGGAGTGTGAGGGCAGAAATTGAAGCTTTCTTT.

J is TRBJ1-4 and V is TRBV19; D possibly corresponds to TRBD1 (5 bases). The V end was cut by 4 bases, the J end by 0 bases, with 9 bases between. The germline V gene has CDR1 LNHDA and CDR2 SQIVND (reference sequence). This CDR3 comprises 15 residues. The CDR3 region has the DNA TGTGCCAGTAGTAAGGGGACGGCAACTAATGAAAAACTGTTTTTT. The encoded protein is CASSKGTATNEKLFF.

CDR3 residues: CAWSRLAGSYEQYF. CDR3 sequence (DNA): TGTGCCTGGAGTAGACTAGCGGGTAGCTACGAGCAGTACTTC. This rearrangement joins TRBV30 to TRBJ2-7; TRBD2 matches at 10 bases. V trimming: 2 bases; J trimming: 3 bases; junction bases outside the gene matches: 4. Germline V gives CDR1 GTSNPN, CDR2 SVGIG (reference sequence). The CDR3 has 14 residues. Based on the CDR3 plus reference TRBV30 and TRBJ2-7, the full variable domain is SQTIHQWPATLVQPVGSPLSLECTVEGTSNPNLYWYRQAAGRGLQLLFYSVGIGQISSEVPQNLSASRPQDRQFILSSKKLLLSDSGFYLCAWSRLAGSYEQYFGPGTRLTVT.

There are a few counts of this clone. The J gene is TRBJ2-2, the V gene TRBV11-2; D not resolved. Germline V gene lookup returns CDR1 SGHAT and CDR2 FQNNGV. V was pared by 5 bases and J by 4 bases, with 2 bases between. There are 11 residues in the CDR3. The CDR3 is CASSPTGELFF. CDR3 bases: TGTGCCAGCAGCCCCACCGGGGAGCTGTTTTTT.

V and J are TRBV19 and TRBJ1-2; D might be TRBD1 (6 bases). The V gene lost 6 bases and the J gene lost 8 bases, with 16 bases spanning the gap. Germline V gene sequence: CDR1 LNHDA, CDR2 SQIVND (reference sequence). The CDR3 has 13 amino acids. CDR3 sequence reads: CASRDETGSGYTF. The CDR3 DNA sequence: TGTGCCAGTAGAGATGAGACAGGTTCGGGCTACACCTTC. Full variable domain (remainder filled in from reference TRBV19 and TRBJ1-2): DGGITQSPKYLFRKEGQNVTLSCEQNLNHDAMYWYRQDPGQGLRLIYYSQIVNDFQKGDIAEGYSVSREKKESFPLTVTSAQKNPTAFYLCASRDETGSGYTFGSGTRLTVV.